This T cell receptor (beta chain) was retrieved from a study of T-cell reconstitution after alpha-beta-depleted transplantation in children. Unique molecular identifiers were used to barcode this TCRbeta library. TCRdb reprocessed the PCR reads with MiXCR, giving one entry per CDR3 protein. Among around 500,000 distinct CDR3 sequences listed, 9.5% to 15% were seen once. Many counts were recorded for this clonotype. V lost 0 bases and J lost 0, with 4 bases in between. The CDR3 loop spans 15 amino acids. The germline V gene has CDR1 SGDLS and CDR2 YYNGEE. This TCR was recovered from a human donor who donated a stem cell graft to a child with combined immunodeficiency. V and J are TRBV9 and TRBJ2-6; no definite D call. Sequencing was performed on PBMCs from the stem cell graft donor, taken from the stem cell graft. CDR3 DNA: TGTGCCAGCAGCGTAGGGAGCTCTGGGGCCAACGTCCTGACTTTC. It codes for CASSVGSSGANVLTF.